A selection of T cell receptor beta chains follows, all from one sample in a study of beta chain features in type 1 diabetes. Assay: immunoSEQ multiplex PCR; the TCRdb copy retains only in-frame clones and omits some. The sample lists 200,000 to 250,000 clones, approximately 10% seen once, with 1% to 1.5% in the top ten. The sample comprised central memory CD4+ T cells from blood. The receptors shown here come from a man aged 18 to 30 in good health. Each CDR3 is given with its conserved first and last residue. The D gene is left open where the match is weak. The listing skips clone size in some rows; elsewhere it reads once, few, many or a size class.

j_call | clone_size | d_call | v_call | cdr3_aa | cdr3_nt
TRBJ2-7 | . | . | TRBV7-9 | CASNPILLEDYEQYF | TGTGCCAGCAACCCTATATTGCTGGAAGACTACGAGCAGTACTTC
TRBJ2-3 | few | . | TRBV10-3 | CATRVVGTDTQYF | TGTGCCACTCGAGTTGTCGGGACGGATACGCAGTATTTT
TRBJ2-7 | few | TRBD1 | TRBV5-1 | CASSRGQEAYEQYF | TGCGCCAGCAGTCGAGGACAGGAAGCTTACGAGCAGTACTTC
TRBJ1-2 | few | . | TRBV29-1 | CSVEGTTGDVYTF | TGCAGCGTTGAAGGGACAACAGGTGATGTCTACACCTTC
TRBJ2-1 | . | . | TRBV5-6 | CASSSQGREQFF | TGTGCCAGCAGTTCACAGGGAAGGGAGCAGTTCTTC
TRBJ2-7 | few | TRBD1 | TRBV29-1 | CSADRGLGEQYF | TGCAGCGCGGACAGGGGATTGGGCGAGCAGTACTTC
TRBJ2-5 | . | TRBD2 | TRBV5-1 | CASSLAEGEGETQYF | TGCGCCAGCAGCTTGGCCGAAGGGGAGGGAGAGACCCAGTACTTC
TRBJ2-7 | few | . | TRBV18 | CASSPSGTAHEQYF | TGTGCCAGCTCACCAAGCGGGACAGCCCACGAGCAGTACTTC
TRBJ2-5 | . | TRBD2 | TRBV5-1 | CASSLGGTSRSVVQETQYF | TGCGCCAGCAGCTTGGGCGGGACTAGCCGATCAGTGGTCCAAGAGACCCAGTACTTC
TRBJ1-1 | few | . | TRBV6-5 | CASSQQGKNTEAFF | TGTGCCAGCAGTCAACAGGGTAAGAACACTGAAGCTTTCTTT
TRBJ2-7 | few | . | TRBV11-2 | CASSPYYEQYF | TGTGCCAGCAGCCCCTACTACGAGCAGTACTTC
TRBJ2-5 | few | TRBD1 | TRBV15 | CATSRGQGPGETQYF | TGTGCCACCAGCAGGGGACAGGGTCCGGGAGAGACCCAGTACTTC
TRBJ1-5 | . | TRBD1 | TRBV29-1 | CSAQTGGTNQPQHF | TGCAGCGCCCAGACAGGGGGTACGAATCAGCCCCAGCATTTT
TRBJ2-7 | . | . | TRBV7-9 | CASSSGVYEQYF | TGTGCCAGCAGCTCTGGAGTCTACGAGCAGTACTTC
TRBJ2-1 | . | TRBD2 | TRBV4-2 | CASSQDAGTTSSYNEQFF | TGTGCCAGCAGCCAAGATGCAGGGACTACAAGCTCCTACAATGAGCAGTTCTTC
TRBJ1-1 | . | . | TRBV6-5 | CASTPGSLNTEAFF | TGTGCCAGCACCCCGGGGAGCCTGAACACTGAAGCTTTCTTT
TRBJ1-1 | many | . | TRBV29-1 | CSGTGFLNTEAFF | TGCAGCGGCACAGGGTTCTTAAACACTGAAGCTTTCTTT
TRBJ2-7 | . | . | TRBV5-1 | CASSLLTGSLTYEQYF | TGCGCCAGCAGCTTGCTTACAGGGTCCCTTACTTACGAGCAGTACTTC
TRBJ2-5 | many | . | TRBV25-1 | CASSEAKSQETQYF | TGTGCCAGCAGTGAAGCTAAATCTCAAGAGACCCAGTACTTC
TRBJ1-1 | few | . | TRBV5-1 | CASTDSPGLEAFF | TGCGCCAGCACTGACTCCCCGGGACTCGAAGCTTTCTTT
TRBJ2-1 | . | TRBD2 | TRBV15 | CATSRPINRGGSRNEQFF | TGTGCCACCAGCAGACCCATAAATAGAGGCGGGAGCCGTAATGAGCAGTTCTTC
TRBJ2-3 | many | TRBD2 | TRBV6-1 | CASSGLAVNTDTQYF | TGTGCCAGCAGTGGACTAGCGGTCAACACAGATACGCAGTATTTT
TRBJ2-5 | . | . | TRBV29-1 | CSVSLSGTQYF | TGCAGCGTTTCCCTATCGGGGACCCAGTACTTC
TRBJ2-1 | . | TRBD2 | TRBV11-2 | CASSPRTSSYNEQFF | TGTGCCAGCAGCCCGCGGACTAGCAGTTACAATGAGCAGTTCTTC
TRBJ2-5 | . | TRBD1 | TRBV2 | CASSLGQEETQYF | TGTGCCAGCAGTCTAGGACAGGAAGAGACCCAGTACTTC
TRBJ2-5 | few | . | TRBV10-2 | CASRDSVTQYF | TGCGCCAGCAGGGACTCTGTGACCCAGTACTTC
TRBJ1-2 | few | . | TRBV7-9 | CASQEGSSGYTF | TGTGCCAGCCAGGAAGGGTCCTCTGGCTACACCTTC
TRBJ2-1 | . | TRBD2 | TRBV9 | CASSVLAGYNEQFF | TGTGCCAGCAGCGTACTAGCGGGATACAATGAGCAGTTCTTC
TRBJ2-7 | . | . | TRBV6-5 | CASRMAGTSSYEQYF | TGTGCCAGCAGGATGGCAGGGACAAGCTCCTACGAGCAGTACTTC
TRBJ2-1 | few | . | TRBV29-1 | CSVLIGSSYNEQFF | TGCAGCGTTCTCATCGGGAGCTCCTACAATGAGCAGTTCTTC
TRBJ2-5 | . | . | TRBV5-1 | CASSLQTLGETQYF | TGCGCCAGCAGCCTCCAGACCCTAGGGGAGACCCAGTACTTC
TRBJ2-7 | few | TRBD2 | TRBV4-2 | CASGPSGSPHEQYF | TGTGCCAGCGGACCTAGCGGGAGCCCCCACGAGCAGTACTTC
TRBJ2-1 | few | . | TRBV18 | CASSLGGYNEQFF | TGTGCCAGCTCACTCGGGGGCTACAATGAGCAGTTCTTC
TRBJ2-1 | many | . | TRBV5-4 | CASSSSVMSSYNEQFF | TGTGCCAGCAGCTCTAGCGTTATGAGCTCCTACAATGAGCAGTTCTTC
TRBJ2-3 | many | . | TRBV25-1 | CASSEPPTVSGFVDTQYF | TGTGCCAGCAGTGAACCCCCGACAGTCTCGGGGTTTGTAGATACGCAGTATTTT
TRBJ2-3 | many | TRBD2 | TRBV9 | CASSAAGLLTDTQYF | TGTGCCAGCAGCGCAGCGGGACTGCTCACAGATACGCAGTATTTT
TRBJ2-2 | . | TRBD1 | TRBV5-1 | CASSLGTGNAGELFF | TGCGCCAGCAGCCTCGGGACAGGGAATGCCGGGGAGCTGTTTTTT
TRBJ1-1 | . | . | TRBV6-1 | CASSLLLLSTEAFF | TGTGCCAGCAGTTTATTGCTCCTCAGCACTGAAGCTTTCTTT
TRBJ2-1 | . | . | TRBV6-6 | CASTPHGGEQFF | TGTGCCAGCACGCCCCATGGGGGTGAGCAGTTCTTC
TRBJ2-5 | few | . | TRBV7-9 | CASGTRATGPETQYF | TGTGCCAGTGGAACCCGTGCCACAGGGCCAGAGACCCAGTACTTC
TRBJ1-3 | many | . | TRBV29-1 | CSVDADRNTIYF | TGCAGCGTTGATGCGGACAGAAACACCATATATTTT
TRBJ2-7 | many | . | TRBV7-3 | CASSLTGRGYEQYF | TGTGCCAGCAGCTTAACCGGCAGGGGTTACGAGCAGTACTTC
TRBJ1-1 | many | . | TRBV7-3 | CASSRTGGSTEAFF | TGTGCCAGCAGCCGCACGGGAGGGAGCACTGAAGCTTTCTTT
TRBJ2-7 | . | . | TRBV29-1 | CSVVRNYEQYF | TGCAGCGTTGTGCGAAACTACGAGCAGTACTTC
TRBJ2-1 | few | . | TRBV11-2 | CASNPTGVSNEQFF | TGTGCCAGCAACCCCACGGGAGTGAGTAATGAGCAGTTCTTC